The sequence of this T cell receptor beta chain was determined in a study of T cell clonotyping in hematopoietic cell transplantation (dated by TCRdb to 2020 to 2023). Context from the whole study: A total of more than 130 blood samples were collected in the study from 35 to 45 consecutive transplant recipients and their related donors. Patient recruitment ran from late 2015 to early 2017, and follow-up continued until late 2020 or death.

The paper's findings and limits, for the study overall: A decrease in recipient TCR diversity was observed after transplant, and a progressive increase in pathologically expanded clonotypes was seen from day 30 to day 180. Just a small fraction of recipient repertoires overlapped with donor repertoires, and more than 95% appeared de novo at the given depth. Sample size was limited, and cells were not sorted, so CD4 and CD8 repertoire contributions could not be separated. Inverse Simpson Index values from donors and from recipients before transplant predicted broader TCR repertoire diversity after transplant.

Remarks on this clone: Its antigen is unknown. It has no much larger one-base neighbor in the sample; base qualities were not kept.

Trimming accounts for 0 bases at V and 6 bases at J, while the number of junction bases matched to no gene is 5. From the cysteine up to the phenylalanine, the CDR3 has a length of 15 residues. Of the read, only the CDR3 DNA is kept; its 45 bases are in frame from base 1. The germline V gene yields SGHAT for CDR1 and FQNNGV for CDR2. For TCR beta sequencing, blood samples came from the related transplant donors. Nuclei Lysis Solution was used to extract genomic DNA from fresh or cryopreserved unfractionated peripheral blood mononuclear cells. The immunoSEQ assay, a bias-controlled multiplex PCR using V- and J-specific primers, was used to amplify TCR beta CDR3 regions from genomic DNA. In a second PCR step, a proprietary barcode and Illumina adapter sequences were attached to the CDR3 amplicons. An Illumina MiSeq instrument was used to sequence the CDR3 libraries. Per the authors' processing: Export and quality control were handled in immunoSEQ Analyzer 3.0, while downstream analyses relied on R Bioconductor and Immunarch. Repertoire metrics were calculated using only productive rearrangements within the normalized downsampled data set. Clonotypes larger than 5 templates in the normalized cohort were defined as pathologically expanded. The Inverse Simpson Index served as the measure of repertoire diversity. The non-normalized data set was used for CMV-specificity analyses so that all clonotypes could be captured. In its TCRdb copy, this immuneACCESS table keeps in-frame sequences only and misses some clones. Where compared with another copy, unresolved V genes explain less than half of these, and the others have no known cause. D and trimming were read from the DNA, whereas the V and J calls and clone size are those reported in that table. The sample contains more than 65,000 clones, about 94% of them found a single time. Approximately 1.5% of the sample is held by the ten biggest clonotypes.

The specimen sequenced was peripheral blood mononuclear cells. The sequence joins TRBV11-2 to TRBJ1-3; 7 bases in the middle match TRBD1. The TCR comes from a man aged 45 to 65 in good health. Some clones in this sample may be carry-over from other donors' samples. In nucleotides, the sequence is TGTGCCAGCAGCTTAGACCCGGACAGGCCAAACACCATATATTTT. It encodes CASSLDPDRPNTIYF.